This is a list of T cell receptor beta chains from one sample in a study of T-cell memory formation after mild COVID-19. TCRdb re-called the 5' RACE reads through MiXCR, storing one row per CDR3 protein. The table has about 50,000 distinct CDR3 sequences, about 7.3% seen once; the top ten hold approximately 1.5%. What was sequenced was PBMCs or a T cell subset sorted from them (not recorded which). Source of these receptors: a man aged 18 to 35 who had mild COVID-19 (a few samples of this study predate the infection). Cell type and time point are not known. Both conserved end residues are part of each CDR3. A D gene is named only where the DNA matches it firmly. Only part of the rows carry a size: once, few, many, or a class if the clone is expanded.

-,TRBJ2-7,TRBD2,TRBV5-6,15,CASSSLAGVTYEQYF,TGTGCCAGCAGCTCGCTAGCGGGGGTGACCTACGAGCAGTACTTC
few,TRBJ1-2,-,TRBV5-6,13,CASSPGSGYGYTF,TGTGCCAGCAGCCCCGGGAGTGGCTATGGCTACACCTTC
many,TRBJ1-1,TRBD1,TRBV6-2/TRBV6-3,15,CASSEDRGRETEAFF,TGTGCCAGCAGTGAAGACAGGGGGCGTGAGACTGAAGCTTTCTTT
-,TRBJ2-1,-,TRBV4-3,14,CASTPGRGYNEQFF,TGCGCCAGCACCCCAGGGAGGGGGTACAATGAGCAGTTCTTC
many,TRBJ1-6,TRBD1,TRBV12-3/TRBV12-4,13,CASSPQPGQPLHF,TGTGCCAGCAGTCCTCAACCGGGACAGCCCCTCCACTTT
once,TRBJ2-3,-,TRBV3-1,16,CASSATLGVGTDTQYF,TGTGCCAGCAGCGCCACCCTTGGGGTTGGTACAGATACGCAGTATTTT
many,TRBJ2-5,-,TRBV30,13,CAWSVQAGETQYF,TGTGCCTGGAGTGTACAGGCGGGAGAGACCCAGTACTTC
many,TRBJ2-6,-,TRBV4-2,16,CASSREIRSGANVLTF,TGTGCCAGCAGCCGAGAGATTCGCTCTGGGGCCAACGTCCTGACTTTC
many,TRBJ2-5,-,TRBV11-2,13,CASSSASGETQYF,TGTGCCAGCAGCTCAGCTTCAGGGGAGACCCAGTACTTC
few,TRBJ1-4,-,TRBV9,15,CASSVGVVLNEKLFF,TGTGCCAGCAGCGTAGGCGTAGTCCTTAATGAAAAACTGTTTTTT
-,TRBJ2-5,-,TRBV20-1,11,CSAPKGETQYF,TGCAGTGCGCCGAAAGGGGAGACCCAGTACTTC
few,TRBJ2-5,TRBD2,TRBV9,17,CASSVVSGGAGSETQYF,TGTGCCAGCAGCGTAGTATCCGGGGGGGCCGGTTCGGAGACCCAGTACTTC
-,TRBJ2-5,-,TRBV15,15,CATSSSYQIQETQYF,TGTGCCACCAGTTCTAGCTATCAGATCCAAGAGACCCAGTACTTC
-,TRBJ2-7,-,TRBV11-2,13,CASLFMIGNEQYF,TGTGCCAGCCTCTTCATGATCGGCAACGAGCAGTACTTC
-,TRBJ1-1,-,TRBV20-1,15,CSAPRGGSLNTEAFF,TGCAGTGCTCCCCGGGGGGGGTCGTTGAACACTGAAGCTTTCTTT
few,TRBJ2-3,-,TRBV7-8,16,CASSLDQPRPGDTQYF,TGTGCCAGCAGCTTAGATCAGCCTCGCCCCGGAGATACGCAGTATTTT
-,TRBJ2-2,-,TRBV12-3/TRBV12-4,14,CASSAGMNTGELFF,TGTGCCAGCAGTGCCGGAATGAACACCGGGGAGCTGTTTTTT
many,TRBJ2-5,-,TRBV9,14,CASSVSGEGETQYF,TGTGCCAGCAGCGTCTCAGGGGAGGGAGAGACCCAGTACTTC
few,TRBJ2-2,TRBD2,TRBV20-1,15,CSARGGLAGPGELFF,TGCAGTGCTAGAGGAGGACTAGCGGGGCCCGGGGAGCTGTTTTTT
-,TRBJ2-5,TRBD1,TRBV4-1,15,CASSRGQGGEETQYF,TGCGCCAGCAGCCGGGGACAGGGTGGAGAAGAGACCCAGTACTTC
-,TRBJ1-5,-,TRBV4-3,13,CASSLGENQPQHF,TGCGCCAGCAGCCTGGGGGAGAATCAGCCCCAGCATTTT
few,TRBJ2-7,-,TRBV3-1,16,CASSQDWARGSYEQYF,TGTGCCAGCAGCCAAGATTGGGCCAGGGGATCCTACGAGCAGTACTTC
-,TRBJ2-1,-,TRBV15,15,CATSRDRGTYNEQFF,TGTGCCACCAGCAGAGATCGCGGAACCTACAATGAGCAGTTCTTC
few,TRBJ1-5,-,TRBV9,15,CASSVEGTEGLPQHF,TGTGCCAGCAGCGTAGAGGGGACTGAGGGATTGCCCCAGCATTTT
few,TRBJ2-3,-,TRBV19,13,CASSQRPSDTQYF,TGTGCCAGTAGTCAGCGACCGTCAGATACGCAGTATTTT
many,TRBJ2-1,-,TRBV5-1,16,CASSLNTGRSYNEQFF,TGCGCCAGCAGCTTGAATACTGGCAGATCCTACAATGAGCAGTTCTTC
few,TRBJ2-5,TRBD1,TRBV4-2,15,CASSQDGTGTETQYF,TGTGCCAGCAGCCAAGACGGGACAGGGACGGAGACCCAGTACTTC
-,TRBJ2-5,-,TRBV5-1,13,CASSLKPGETQYF,TGCGCCAGCAGCTTAAAACCTGGAGAGACCCAGTACTTC
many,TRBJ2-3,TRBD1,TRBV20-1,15,CSAIPPGQDVYTQYF,TGCAGTGCTATCCCACCGGGACAGGACGTCTATACGCAGTATTTT
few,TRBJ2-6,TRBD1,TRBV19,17,CASSTRQGRSGANVLTF,TGTGCCAGTAGTACTCGACAGGGCCGCTCTGGGGCCAACGTCCTGACTTTC
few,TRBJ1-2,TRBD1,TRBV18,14,CASSPDRGRGGYTF,TGTGCCAGCTCACCGGACAGGGGGCGCGGAGGCTACACCTTC
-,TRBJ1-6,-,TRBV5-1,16,CASSTTGPGRNSPLHF,TGCGCCAGCAGTACAACAGGTCCAGGCCGAAATTCACCCCTCCACTTT
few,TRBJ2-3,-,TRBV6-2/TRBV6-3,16,CASSYRGGPSTDTQYF,TGTGCCAGCAGTTACAGAGGGGGGCCAAGCACAGATACGCAGTATTTT
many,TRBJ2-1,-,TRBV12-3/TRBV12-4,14,CASSGGGGYNEQFF,TGTGCCAGCAGTGGGGGAGGTGGATACAATGAGCAGTTCTTC
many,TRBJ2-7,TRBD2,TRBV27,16,CATTAGGPSGYEEQYF,TGTGCCACCACGGCGGGGGGGCCCAGCGGTTACGAAGAGCAGTACTTC
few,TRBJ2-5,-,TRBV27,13,CASSPRPAETQYF,TGTGCCAGCAGTCCACGTCCGGCCGAGACCCAGTACTTC